This T cell receptor beta chain was sequenced for a study of control samples from healthy donors and cancer patients. Here immunoSEQ multiplex PCR was the method, and the copy in TCRdb shows in-frame clones only, minus some. The sample has about 52,000 clones, roughly 96% seen once. V lost 3 bases, J lost 10 bases, and 16 bases lay in between. The CDR3 runs 15 residues. Per germline, CDR1 SGHDN and CDR2 FVKESK. This TCR was sampled from a young man in good health. This chain joins TRBV14 and TRBJ1-6; a weak D match, TRBD1 (6 bases). Sequenced: blood. CDR3 in amino acids: CASSHYRDNNSPLHF. In DNA form, the CDR3 reads TGTGCCAGCAGCCACTACCGGGACAACAACTCACCCCTCCACTTT.